These 3 T cell receptor beta chains were all obtained from the same sample, sequenced in a study of PD-1 blockade in classical Hodgkin lymphoma. Brentuximab vedotin exposure varied, and every patient relapsed after autologous stem cell transplantation. TCRdb keeps only in-frame clones here, not all; method: immunoSEQ multiplex PCR. The sample records over 50,000 clones, over 75% being singletons. Sample: peripheral blood mononuclear cells (PBMCs), taken at baseline. These receptors were obtained from a human donor with classical Hodgkin lymphoma.

The V call is TRBV10-3, the J call TRBJ1-1; TRBD1 matches 8 bases. The CDR3 covers 16 residues. The V gene's germline CDR1 is ENHRY and CDR2 SYGVKD. V gave up 0 bases and J gave up 1 base; unmatched junction bases: 4. In DNA, the CDR3 is TGTGCCATCAGTGAGTCGTGGGACAGGAGGAACACTGAAGCTTTCTTT. Residues: CAISESWDRRNTEAFF.

CDR3 in amino acids: CASSSNGQNYGYTF. The CDR3 bases are TGTGCCAGCAGCTCAAACGGACAGAACTATGGCTACACCTTC. The chain couples TRBV7-2 to TRBJ1-2; tentative D call: TRBD1 (6 bases). With 4 bases removed from V and 2 bases from J, the gap between germline ends came to 11 bases. From germline, CDR1 is SGHTA and CDR2 FQGNSA. The CDR3 has 14 residues.

This clone has just one count. The chain links TRBV10-3 to TRBJ2-7; 11 bases align to TRBD1. The CDR3 runs to 14 residues. The V gene's germline CDR1 is ENHRY and CDR2 SYGVKD. V was pared by 2 bases and J by 7 bases, with 4 bases of the junction left unmatched. CDR3 in DNA: TGTGCCATCAGTGAGACAGGGGACAGGGGGGAGCAGTACTTC. Protein sequence: CAISETGDRGEQYF.